Below, one T cell receptor beta chain is given with its context. Its antigen remains unidentified. Clones were sequenced by immunoSEQ multiplex PCR, and TCRdb holds only the in-frame ones, with some missing. The sample has 25,000 to 35,000 clones, around 90% seen once. This entry is derived from a study of T cells in tuberculosis. V shed 3 bases, J shed 1 base, and the junction held 7 bases outside the gene matches. CDR3 size: 19 residues. Germline V CDR1 and CDR2: MNHEY, SMNVEV (reference sequence). Broader study findings: GEM motif frequencies gave 55% to 75% accuracy; the GMM repertoire gave about 86%.

The chain links TRBV27 to TRBJ2-2, with TRBD2 matching 14 bases. Material: PBMCs. This receptor was obtained from a donor aged 10 to 29 with latent tuberculosis or without tuberculosis infection. The CDR3 sequence is CASSFSGLAGGQNTGELFF. The DNA of the CDR3 is TGTGCCAGCAGTTTTTCCGGACTAGCGGGGGGCCAGAACACCGGGGAGCTGTTTTTT.